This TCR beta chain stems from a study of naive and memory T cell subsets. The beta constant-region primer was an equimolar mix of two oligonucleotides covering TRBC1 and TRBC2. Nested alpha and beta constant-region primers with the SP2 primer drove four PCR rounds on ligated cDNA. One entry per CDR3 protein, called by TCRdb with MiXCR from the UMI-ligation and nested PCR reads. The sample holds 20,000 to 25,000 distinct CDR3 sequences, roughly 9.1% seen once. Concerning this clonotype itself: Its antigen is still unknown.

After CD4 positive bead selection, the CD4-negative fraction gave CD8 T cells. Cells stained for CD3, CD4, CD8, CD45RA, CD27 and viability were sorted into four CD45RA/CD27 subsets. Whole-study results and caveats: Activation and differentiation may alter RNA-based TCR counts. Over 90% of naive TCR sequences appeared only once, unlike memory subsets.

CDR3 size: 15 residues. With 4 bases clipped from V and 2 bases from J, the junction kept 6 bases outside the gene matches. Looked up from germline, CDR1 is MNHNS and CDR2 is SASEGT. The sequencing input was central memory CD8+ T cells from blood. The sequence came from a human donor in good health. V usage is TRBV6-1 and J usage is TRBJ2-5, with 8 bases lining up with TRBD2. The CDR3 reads CASSALAGKQETQYF. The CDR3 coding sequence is TGTGCCAGCAGTGCCCTAGCGGGCAAACAAGAGACCCAGTACTTC.